A single sample gave rise to the 9 T cell receptor beta chains below, sequenced in a study of cytomegalovirus exposure and HLA in healthy donors. PCR primers comprised 60 Vbeta and 13 Jbeta primers. TCRdb's copy holds only in-frame clones and misses some; the assay was immunoSEQ multiplex PCR. The sample has some 100,000 clones, approximately 80% seen once; the top ten hold approximately 11%. The sequenced sample was PBMCs. These receptors were obtained from a middle-aged man in good health and CMV-seropositive.

V is TRBV5-1 and J is TRBJ2-5; unclear D gene. The CDR3 spans 12 residues. Trimming left V 7 bases short and J 1 base short, with 8 bases between. Germline values: CDR1 SGHRS, CDR2 YFSETQ. CDR3 DNA sequence: TGCGCCAGCTCGTGGGCCCAAGAGACCCAGTACTTC. Its protein is CASSWAQETQYF.

This clone showed up just once. This chain connects TRBV7-3 to TRBJ2-2, with 7 bases that match TRBD1. V gave up 5 bases and J gave up 5 bases; unmatched junction bases: 11. Looked up from germline, CDR1 is SGHTA and CDR2 is FQGTGA. The CDR3 extends over 16 amino acids. The CDR3 nucleotides read TGTGCCAGCAGCCAACCGACACAGGGGAGAACCGGGGAGCTGTTTTTT. This encodes CASSQPTQGRTGELFF.

This rearrangement joins TRBV7-6 to TRBJ1-4, with D perhaps matching TRBD1 (5 bases). The CDR3 runs to 15 residues. Looked up from germline, CDR1 is SGHVS and CDR2 is FNYEAQ. V dropped 5 bases and J dropped 10 bases, with 20 bases sitting between them. CDR3 nucleotide sequence: TGTGCCAGCAGCCCTGGGGCCCATGGGTATGGAAAACTGTTTTTT. Its protein product is CASSPGAHGYGKLFF.

The CDR3 DNA sequence: TGTGCCAGCAGGAGTGGGGGGGGGAACACCATATATTTT. It codes for CASRSGGGNTIYF. The V gene is TRBV9, the J gene TRBJ1-3; TRBD1 is a possible D gene (5 bases). The CDR3 has 13 amino acids. V lost 5 bases and J lost 7, with 13 bases in between. The germline gives CDR1 SGDLS, CDR2 YYNGEE.

About this clone: One junction end does not reproduce the germline sequence, and a read error may be involved. Distinct nucleotide sequences in the sample also encode this CDR3. The chain uses TRBV6-5 and TRBJ1-1, with TRBD1 matching over 9 bases. The CDR3 spans 13 residues. The V gene's germline CDR1 is MNHEY and CDR2 SVGAGI. CDR3 nucleotide sequence: TGTGCTAGCAGTTACCTGGACAGGGGTGAAGCTTTCTTT. Residues: CASSYLDRGEAFF.

In this sample, this clone turned up a few times. The V and J genes are TRBV5-1 and TRBJ1-1; TRBD1 might be the D (5 bases). V was trimmed by 3 bases and J by 1 base, leaving 13 bases between them. The CDR3 is 15 amino acids. Germline values: CDR1 SGHRS, CDR2 YFSETQ. The CDR3 reads CASSSGDQGNTEAFF. In DNA, the CDR3 is TGCGCCAGCAGCTCGGGAGATCAGGGGAACACTGAAGCTTTCTTT.

This clone was seen just once. This chain links TRBV7-9 with TRBJ2-7, with 8 bases lining up with TRBD2. Germline assignment: CDR1 SEHNR and CDR2 FQNEAQ (reference sequence). The CDR3 is made up of 13 amino acids. V shed 3 bases and J 3 bases; nucleotides not matched to a gene: 1. CDR3 in DNA: TGTGCCAGCAGCTTGGCGGGGGGCTACGAGCAGTACTTC. It codes for CASSLAGGYEQYF.

V gene TRBV7-2 combines with J gene TRBJ2-1; TRBD2 is a possible D gene (6 bases). Per the germline V gene, CDR1 is SGHTA and CDR2 is FQGNSA. This CDR3 region has 15 residues. V dropped 0 bases and J dropped 7 bases, with 13 bases sitting between them. The chain's CDR3 is CASSLAAGSPNEQFF. For the CDR3, the DNA is TGTGCCAGCAGCTTAGCCGCCGGGAGCCCGAATGAGCAGTTCTTC.

The chain couples TRBV28 to TRBJ2-2; D is uncertain. The CDR3 length is 15 residues. Germline loops: CDR1 MDHEN, CDR2 SYDVKM. Trimming took 2 bases from V and 3 from J, leaving 10 bases between them. This CDR3 is CASSLVRQDTGELFF. In DNA form, the CDR3 reads TGTGCCAGCAGTTTAGTTAGGCAGGACACCGGGGAGCTGTTTTTT.